This T cell receptor beta chain was captured in a study of T cell responses to AZD1222 COVID-19 vaccine. The assay was immunoSEQ multiplex PCR, and TCRdb's table has in-frame clones only and misses some. This table has 100,000 to 120,000 clones, approximately 86% appearing once. General observations from the study: Baseline seropositives among AZD1222 recipients totaled only five or six. Nearly half of spike-specific TCRs reportedly target variant regions that are unmutated in the B.1.351 and B.1.1.7 variants.

Worth noting for this clone: Its antigen is still unknown.

This sequence originates from an adult in good health. The sequencing used peripheral blood, collected on day 0 of AZD1222 vaccination.

The CDR3 DNA reads as TGTGCCAGCAGTTTAACCGGGACAGGGAACTATAATTCACCCCTCCACTTT. The encoded protein is CASSLTGTGNYNSPLHF. This rearrangement joins TRBV28 to TRBJ1-6; TRBD1 matches 9 bases. This CDR3 has 17 residues. The V gene end was trimmed by 2 bases and the J gene end by 3 bases; junction bases not matched to a gene: 5. Germline CDR1 reads MDHEN; CDR2 reads SYDVKM.